The 20 T cell receptor beta chains listed next were all sequenced from one sample in a study of blood T cells in healthy people across ages (dated by TCRdb to about 2015). Library generation was performed with 5' RACE. The sequencer listed for this sample is Illumina HiSeq 2500. A second PCR of about 7 to 12 cycles was performed with a sample-barcoded 5' primer and a J-beta primer mix. Clones were called with MiXCR by TCRdb after fastp trimmed the public reads at Q25, and only in-frame beta chains were retained. For every CDR3 protein sequence, its rows merge into one entry that carries the most common genes and DNA. The sample includes hundreds of thousands of distinct CDR3 sequences, with approximately 21% observed a single time. The top ten hold about 20% of the sample. Material for sequencing was blood. The receptors were gathered from a man in his sixties or seventies in good health.

This clonotype was counted between two and nine times. The chain combines TRBV6-5 with TRBJ1-1; D call uncertain. Germline V gene data show CDR1 as MNHEY and CDR2 as SVGAGI. V was shortened by 4 bases and J by 4 bases, with 16 bases between the two germline ends. The CDR3 runs to 15 residues. The CDR3 is CASSSFLGPPTEAFF. CDR3 DNA sequence: TGTGCCAGCAGTTCCTTCCTAGGGCCCCCCACTGAAGCTTTCTTT.

This clonotype has more than one count but fewer than ten. The chain links TRBV9 to TRBJ2-5; 10 positions agree with TRBD1. V dropped 4 bases and J dropped 6; count of bases not matched to a gene: 12. Germline V gene sequence: CDR1 SGDLS, CDR2 YYNGEE. The CDR3 sequence is 16 residues long. The CDR3 DNA is TGTGCCAGCAGCATCGGGACAGGGGATGGTCGAAAGACCCAGTACTTC. Translating gives CASSIGTGDGRKTQYF.

V is TRBV5-1 and J is TRBJ1-2, with D possibly matching TRBD1 (5 bases). Germline V gene sequence: CDR1 SGHRS, CDR2 YFSETQ. The CDR3 totals 15 residues. With 3 bases removed from V and 2 bases from J, the gap between germline ends came to 14 bases. The CDR3 is CASSSGRTLNYGYTF. The CDR3 DNA reads as TGCGCCAGCAGCTCGGGACGGACCTTGAACTATGGCTACACCTTC.

On this clonotype itself: An end of the junction does not agree with germline; a read error may underlie this. This chain links TRBV9 with TRBJ1-4; D unclear. CDR3 length: 15 residues. The germline CDR1 and CDR2 sequences are SGDLS and YYNGEE. The CDR3 DNA reads TGTGCCAGCAGCGTAATGGGAGCAACTAATGGAAAACTGTTTTTT. Translation: CASSVMGATNGKLFF.

The CDR3 DNA reads as TGTGCCAGCAGTGTACAGGGGGCGGGTACTGAAGCTTTCTTT. Protein: CASSVQGAGTEAFF. The J gene is TRBJ1-1, the V gene TRBV25-1; 9 bases fit TRBD1. V trimming: 4 bases; J trimming: 5 bases; junction bases outside the gene matches: 5. Germline values: CDR1 MGHDK, CDR2 SYGVNS. The CDR3 sequence is 14 residues long.

The chain links TRBV7-9 to TRBJ2-1; D possibly corresponds to TRBD2 (6 bases). Trimming took off 1 base at V and 7 bases at J, with 11 bases between the two ends. The CDR3 runs to 14 residues. Germline CDR1 reads SEHNR; CDR2 reads FQNEAQ (reference sequence). The CDR3 DNA follows: TGTGCCAGCAGCTTAGTCCTAGCGTGGAATGAGCAGTTCTTC. Translating gives CASSLVLAWNEQFF.

This sequence joins TRBV28 and TRBJ2-4; possibly TRBD1 or TRBD2 for D (5 bases each). The length of the CDR3 is 11 residues. The V end lost 8 bases, the J end lost 6 bases, and 8 bases lay between the germline ends. Germline values: CDR1 MDHEN, CDR2 SYDVKM. The CDR3 region is CASRGVNIQYF. In nucleotides, the CDR3 is TGTGCCAGCCGAGGGGTAAACATTCAGTACTTC.

The gene calls are TRBV5-1 and TRBJ2-2, with D maybe TRBD2 (5 bases). This CDR3 has 16 residues. Per the germline V gene, CDR1 is SGHRS and CDR2 is YFSETQ. The germline V and J ends were trimmed by 0 bases and 5 bases, with 14 bases remaining between them. The CDR3 sequence: CASSLALARRTGELFF. Written as DNA, the CDR3 is TGCGCCAGCAGCTTGGCTCTAGCTAGAAGGACCGGGGAGCTGTTTTTT.

This clonotype was counted a single time. DNA of the CDR3: TGCATTGCCCAGCGGGAGGGGACAGATACGCAGTATTTT. Its translation is CIAQREGTDTQYF. The chain is built from TRBV20-1 and TRBJ2-3; 10 bases are a match to TRBD2. Germline lookup yields CDR1 DFQATT and CDR2 SNEGSKA (reference sequence). CDR3 length: 13 amino acids.

The chain employs TRBV7-3 and TRBJ1-1; D not resolved. The length of the CDR3 is 14 residues. From germline, CDR1 is SGHTA and CDR2 FQGTGA. Trimming removed 3 bases at V and 11 bases at J, with 19 bases between. The CDR3 loop is CASSFTGVHRVAFF. The CDR3 coding sequence is TGTGCCAGCAGCTTCACCGGGGTCCATAGGGTTGCTTTCTTT.

V is TRBV7-3 and J is TRBJ2-3; TRBD2 matches 15 bases. This CDR3 has 18 amino acids. Germline-derived CDR1 and CDR2 are SGHTA and FQGTGA. V was pared by 5 bases and J by 2 bases, with 8 bases of the junction left unmatched. CDR3 sequence: CASSLYGLAGGHTDTQYF. The CDR3 DNA follows: TGTGCCAGCAGCCTTTACGGACTAGCGGGAGGGCACACAGATACGCAGTATTTT.

This clonotype was detected only a few times. This chain connects TRBV3-1 to TRBJ2-7; 8 positions agree with TRBD2. Trimming at V came to 4 bases and at J to 6 bases, leaving 8 bases not matched to a gene. The length of the CDR3 is 14 residues. Germline CDR1 reads LGHDT; CDR2 reads YNNKEL (reference sequence). CDR3 DNA sequence: TGTGCCAGCAGCCTCCCGGGACTAGTATCCGAGCAGTACTTC. Protein product: CASSLPGLVSEQYF.

The chain couples TRBV20-1 to TRBJ2-5; D might be TRBD1 (6 bases). Near its end, the DNA agrees better with TRBJ2-7, so the J call may be wrong. Germline V lookup: CDR1 DFQATT, CDR2 SNEGSKA (reference sequence). The CDR3 consists of 14 residues. The CDR3 reads CSAETGHPSYEQYF. The CDR3 DNA follows: TGCAGTGCTGAGACGGGACACCCTTCCTACGAGCAGTACTTC.

At least ten counts were recorded for this clonotype. The genes are TRBV5-1 and TRBJ1-2; D is ambiguous. Trimming took off 4 bases at V and 5 bases at J, with 12 bases between the two ends. The V gene's germline CDR1 is SGHRS and CDR2 YFSETQ. The CDR3 totals 13 residues. The CDR3 sequence: CASSPEGGYGYTF. The CDR3 DNA follows: TGCGCCAGCAGCCCGGAAGGCGGTTATGGCTACACCTTC.

This clonotype occurred many times. This rearrangement joins TRBV7-9 to TRBJ2-5; perhaps TRBD2 as D (5 bases). The germline V gene encodes CDR1 SEHNR and CDR2 FQNEAQ (reference sequence). The CDR3 totals 13 residues. V lost 3 bases to trimming and J lost 5 bases, with 10 bases between them. CDR3: CASSLVSGETQYF. The CDR3 DNA reads TGTGCCAGCAGCTTGGTGTCGGGGGAGACCCAGTACTTC.

This sequence joins TRBV20-1 and TRBJ2-1; D possibly uses TRBD1 or TRBD2 (6 bases each). The V end was cut by 6 bases, the J end by 3 bases, with 12 bases between. CDR1 DFQATT and CDR2 SNEGSKA come from the germline V gene (reference sequence). This CDR3 has 13 amino acids. The CDR3 reads CSAGGSDYNEQFF. CDR3 coding DNA: TGCAGTGCCGGGGGCTCAGACTACAATGAGCAGTTCTTC.

This clonotype was observed many times. The V gene is TRBV7-3, the J gene TRBJ2-3; D is undetermined. The V and J ends lost 2 bases and 5 bases respectively, with 8 bases between them. From germline, CDR1 is SGHTA and CDR2 FQGTGA. The length of the CDR3 is 13 residues. In nucleotides, the CDR3 is TGTGCCAGCAGCTTATGGGGTAAAGATACGCAGTATTTT. Translation: CASSLWGKDTQYF. Full variable domain (remainder filled in from reference TRBV7-3 and TRBJ2-3): GAGVSQTPSNKVTEKGKYVELRCDPISGHTALYWYRQSLGQGPEFLIYFQGTGAADDSGLPNDRFFAVRPEGSVSTLKIQRTERGDSAVYLCASSLWGKDTQYFGPGTRLTVL.

This clonotype was recorded a few times. CDR3 sequence: CASGAGGETQYF. CDR3 nucleotide sequence: TGTGCCAGCGGGGCCGGGGGAGAGACCCAGTACTTC. This chain connects TRBV6-2 or TRBV6-3 to TRBJ2-5, with a possible D match to TRBD2 (6 bases). V lost 8 bases, J lost 4 bases, and 11 bases lay in between. Germline V gene data show CDR1 as MNHEY and CDR2 as SVGEGT. CDR3 size: 12 residues.

The J gene is TRBJ1-1, the V gene TRBV6-6; D remains ambiguous. With 0 bases removed from V and 8 bases from J, the gap between germline ends came to 10 bases. The CDR3 has 13 residues. Germline V lookup: CDR1 MNHNY, CDR2 SVGAGI (reference sequence). CDR3 region: CASSYSAAAEAFF. As DNA, the CDR3 is TGTGCCAGCAGTTACTCAGCGGCAGCAGAAGCTTTCTTT.

The chain uses TRBV12-3 or TRBV12-4 and TRBJ2-5; D is unresolved. This CDR3 region has 13 residues. Trimming stripped 0 bases from V and 5 bases from J, with 7 bases between. The CDR3 sequence is CASSLAERETQYF. The CDR3 bases are TGTGCCAGCAGTTTAGCAGAAAGGGAGACCCAGTACTTC.